These 21 T cell receptor beta chains originate from one sample sequenced in a study of response to subunit inactivated influenza vaccine (dated 2018 in TCRdb). Library generation was performed with RT-PCR. These reads were obtained on an Illumina HiSeq 2500. The public reads were quality trimmed at Q25 with fastp and then assembled into clones with MiXCR by TCRdb, keeping productive beta chains. When rows share a CDR3 protein, they turn into one entry using the most common DNA and genes. The sample yields 600,000 to 700,000 distinct CDR3 sequences; 12% to 15% were counted once. The ten largest clones capture 7.5% to 9% of the sample. Sample: PBMCs from blood, taken 14 days before vaccination. These receptors were taken from a man aged 50-59 years who received an inactivated influenza vaccine. Donor details come from another sample of the same person, matched by shared clones.

CDR3 sequence reads: CASSQGTGSANTIYF. CDR3 DNA: TGCGCCAGCAGCCAAGGGACCGGTTCGGCCAACACCATATATTTT. V is TRBV4-1 and J is TRBJ1-3; D unresolved. Trimming removed 1 base from V and 7 bases from J, with 14 bases in between. CDR1 is MGHRA and CDR2 is YSYEKL in the germline V gene. The CDR3 length is 15 residues.

The J gene is TRBJ2-3, the V gene TRBV15, with 7 bases that match TRBD2. V dropped 7 bases and J dropped 2; count of bases not matched to a gene: 3. From germline, CDR1 is LNHNV and CDR2 YYDKDF (reference sequence). This CDR3 is 13 amino acids long. CDR3 coding DNA: TGTGCCACCATGGGGGACTACACAGATACGCAGTATTTT. Encoded protein: CATMGDYTDTQYF.

The genes are TRBV12-3 or TRBV12-4 and TRBJ2-7; no clear D. CDR3 size: 12 residues. V was clipped by 7 bases and J by 6 bases, with 13 bases between them. The CDR3 region has the DNA TGTGCCAGCAACCAGGAGCTAGGCGAGCAGTACTTC. The encoded protein is CASNQELGEQYF.

This clonotype occurred a few times. V is TRBV7-9 and J is TRBJ2-4, with D perhaps TRBD1 or TRBD2 (6 bases each). Germline V gives CDR1 SEHNR, CDR2 FQNEAQ (reference sequence). Trimming took 5 bases from V and 5 from J, leaving 13 bases between them. The CDR3 sequence is 14 residues long. CDR3 amino acids: CASSRSGAENIQYF. The CDR3 coding sequence is TGTGCCAGCAGCCGCTCGGGGGCCGAAAACATTCAGTACTTC. The full variable domain, rest sourced from reference TRBV7-9 and TRBJ2-4, is DTGVSQNPRHKITKRGQNVTFRCDPISEHNRLYWYRQTLGQGPEFLTYFQNEAQLEKSRLLSDRFSAERPKGSFSTLEIQRTEQGDSAMYLCASSRSGAENIQYFGAGTRLSVL.

Worth noting for this clonotype: This may be a read error, as it is one base from a much larger clone. The chain joins TRBV12-3 or TRBV12-4 to TRBJ2-1; TRBD2 aligns across 14 bases. V dropped 6 bases and J dropped 4; count of bases not matched to a gene: 8. The length of the CDR3 is 17 residues. The CDR3 DNA is TGTGCCAGCAGCCTGGGACTAGCGGGAGCTCTGTACAATGAGCAGTTCTTC. This encodes CASSLGLAGALYNEQFF.

In this sample, this clonotype turned up a few times. In DNA form, the CDR3 reads TGTGCCAGCAGTTTATTGGTAGGGGAGATGAAGGAGACCCAGTACTTC. This translates into CASSLLVGEMKETQYF. The gene calls are TRBV12-3 or TRBV12-4 and TRBJ2-5; D tentatively fits TRBD1 or TRBD2 (5 bases each). The CDR3 has 16 amino acids. V lost 2 bases and J 5 bases, leaving 18 bases between the germline ends.

J is TRBJ2-6 and V is TRBV2; 9 bases are a match to TRBD1. The CDR3 is 17 residues long. Germline values: CDR1 SNHLY, CDR2 FYNNEI. V trimming: 4 bases; J trimming: 2 bases; junction bases outside the gene matches: 6. The CDR3 reads CASSGGQGIPGANVLTF. CDR3 sequence (DNA): TGTGCCAGCAGTGGAGGACAGGGGATACCTGGGGCCAACGTCCTGACTTTC. Supplemented by reference TRBV2 and TRBJ2-6, the full variable domain reads EPEVTQTPSHQVTQMGQEVILRCVPISNHLYFYWYRQILGQKVEFLVSFYNNEISEKSEIFDDQFSVERPDGSNFTLKIRSTKLEDSAMYFCASSGGQGIPGANVLTFGAGSRLTVL.

This clonotype was seen only a few times. The chain is built from TRBV6-5 and TRBJ2-5, with a weak D call TRBD2 (5 bases). V was cut by 2 bases and J by 1 base, with 8 bases left in between. The length of the CDR3 is 14 residues. Germline V gene lookup returns CDR1 MNHEY and CDR2 SVGAGI. As DNA, the CDR3 is TGTGCCAGCAGTTACGTCGGGGTCCAAGAGACCCAGTACTTC. Encoded protein: CASSYVGVQETQYF.

This clonotype showed up just a few times. V usage is TRBV10-3 and J usage is TRBJ2-1; D ambiguous. This CDR3 has 13 residues. V lost 7 bases and J 2 bases, leaving 9 bases between the germline ends. CDR1 and CDR2 (germline): ENHRY, SYGVKD. The CDR3 reads CAITGPTYNEQFF. CDR3 sequence (DNA): TGTGCCATCACGGGCCCCACCTACAATGAGCAGTTCTTC.

This clonotype was counted at least ten times. As DNA, the CDR3 is TGTGCCAGCAGAGGAGGGGCCCTACCTAATGAAAAACTGTTTTTT. Translation: CASRGGALPNEKLFF. This chain links TRBV6-1 with TRBJ1-4, with a possible D match to TRBD1 (5 bases). Per germline, CDR1 MNHNS and CDR2 SASEGT. This CDR3 has 15 amino acids. Trimming pared 6 bases from V and 3 bases from J, leaving 14 bases between.

The chain combines TRBV4-1 with TRBJ2-7; D is perhaps TRBD2 (6 bases). This CDR3 has 14 residues. V was pared by 5 bases and J by 2 bases, with 13 bases between. Germline CDR1 MGHRA, CDR2 YSYEKL. The CDR3 DNA sequence: TGCGCCAGCAGCGCCCCCGGGGGAACCTACGAGCAGTACTTC. Translated, it gives CASSAPGGTYEQYF.

DNA of the CDR3: TGTGCCAGCAGCTTAGACAGGGTGTCCTACGAGCAGTACTTC. Translating it yields CASSLDRVSYEQYF. The J gene is TRBJ2-7, the V gene TRBV7-9; D might be TRBD1 (6 bases). Germline V CDR1 and CDR2: SEHNR, FQNEAQ (reference sequence). This CDR3 contains 14 residues. Deletions cut 1 base from V and 1 base from J, with 8 bases between.

This clonotype was observed a few times. The chain joins TRBV20-1 to TRBJ2-7; either TRBD1 or TRBD2 may supply D (6 bases each). V was cut by 4 bases and J by 3 bases, with 19 bases left in between. Germline CDR1 is DFQATT and CDR2 is SNEGSKA (reference sequence). The CDR3 length is 15 residues. CDR3 loop: CSAKLGGGGNYEQYF. CDR3 sequence (DNA): TGCAGTGCTAAACTAGGGGGTGGGGGGAACTACGAGCAGTACTTC.

This clonotype was seen many times. This sequence joins TRBV29-1 and TRBJ2-7, with TRBD1 as a possible D gene (6 bases). The germline CDR1 and CDR2 sequences are SQVTM and ANQGSEA. V lost 0 bases, J lost 3 bases, and 15 bases lay in between. The CDR3 length is 15 residues. The CDR3 nucleotides read TGCAGCGTTGAAGATCCCACAGGGAAGGACTACGAGCAGTACTTC. It is translated as CSVEDPTGKDYEQYF.

The chain employs TRBV4-3 and TRBJ2-1, with TRBD2 identical over 11 bases. V shed 1 base and J 9 bases; nucleotides not matched to a gene: 8. From germline, CDR1 is LGHNA and CDR2 YSLEER. The CDR3 sequence is 16 residues long. CDR3 nucleotide sequence: TGCGCCAGCAGCCAAGTTTTTAGCGGGAGGGCCGGTGAGCAGTTCTTC. Its translation: CASSQVFSGRAGEQFF.

The chain couples TRBV5-1 to TRBJ1-3; 7 bases agree with TRBD1. Per germline, CDR1 SGHRS and CDR2 YFSETQ. The CDR3 has 15 amino acids. The V and J ends lost 4 bases and 1 base, in that order; junction bases with no gene match: 5. CDR3: CASSPVTGSGNTIYF. CDR3 coding DNA: TGCGCCAGCAGCCCCGTGACAGGGTCTGGAAACACCATATATTTT.

This clonotype was seen many times. The chain uses TRBV6-5 and TRBJ2-1, with D possibly being TRBD2 (5 bases). The CDR3 contains 15 residues. Trimming stripped 2 bases from V and 4 bases from J, with 12 bases between. Germline V gene data show CDR1 as MNHEY and CDR2 as SVGAGI. DNA for the CDR3: TGTGCCAGCAGTTACCAGCGGCAGCCGTACAATGAGCAGTTCTTC. Its protein product is CASSYQRQPYNEQFF.

The genes are TRBV12-3 or TRBV12-4 and TRBJ2-1; TRBD2 matches 9 bases. This CDR3 is 14 amino acids long. V shed 6 bases, J shed 6 bases, and the junction held 6 bases outside the gene matches. The CDR3: CASRVAGEGNEQFF. The CDR3 nucleotides read TGTGCCAGCAGGGTAGCGGGAGAGGGCAATGAGCAGTTCTTC.

This sequence joins TRBV7-7 and TRBJ2-7; 7 bases map to TRBD2. Germline assignment: CDR1 SSHAT and CDR2 FNYEAQ (reference sequence). The CDR3 extends over 15 amino acids. J gave up 5 bases and V 5 bases, and 12 bases lay outside the gene matches. CDR3 DNA sequence: TGTGCCAGCAGCCCGAAGGGCGGGAGTATCCACGAGCAGTACTTC. The encoded protein is CASSPKGGSIHEQYF.

The CDR3 spells CASSYNGGLAKNIQYF. For the CDR3, the DNA is TGTGCCAGCAGTTACAATGGGGGGTTAGCCAAAAACATTCAGTACTTC. V gene TRBV6-5 combines with J gene TRBJ2-4; tentatively, D is TRBD2 (6 bases). Germline V CDR1 and CDR2: MNHEY, SVGAGI. V was cut by 2 bases and J by 0 bases, with 11 bases left in between. The CDR3 contains 16 residues.

The V gene is TRBV20-1, the J gene TRBJ2-3; 8 positions agree with TRBD2. This CDR3 is 14 amino acids long. Germline CDR1 is DFQATT and CDR2 is SNEGSKA (reference sequence). V lost 6 bases and J lost 4; bases outside the gene matches: 9. The CDR3: CSATTAGGSDTQYF. The CDR3 region has the DNA TGCAGTGCCACCACGGCGGGAGGTTCAGATACGCAGTATTTT.